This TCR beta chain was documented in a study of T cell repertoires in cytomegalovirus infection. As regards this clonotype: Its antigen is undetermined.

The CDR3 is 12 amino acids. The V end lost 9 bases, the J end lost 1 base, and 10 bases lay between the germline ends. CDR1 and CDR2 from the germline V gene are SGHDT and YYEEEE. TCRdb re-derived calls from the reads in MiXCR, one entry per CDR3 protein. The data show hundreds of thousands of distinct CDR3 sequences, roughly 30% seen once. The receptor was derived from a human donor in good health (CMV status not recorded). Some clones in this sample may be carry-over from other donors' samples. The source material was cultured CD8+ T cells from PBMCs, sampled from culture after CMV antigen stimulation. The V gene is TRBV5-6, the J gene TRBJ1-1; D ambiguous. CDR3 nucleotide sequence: TGTGCCACCTCGATAGGGAACACTGAAGCTTTCTTT. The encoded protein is CATSIGNTEAFF. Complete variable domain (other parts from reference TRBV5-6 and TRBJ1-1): DAGVTQSPTHLIKTRGQQVTLRCSPKSGHDTVSWYQQALGQGPQFIFQYYEEEERQRGNFPDRFSGHQFPNYSSELNVNALLLGDSALYLCATSIGNTEAFFGQGTRLTVV.